In its sample, the clone carrying this TCR beta chain was seen a few times. The sample comes from a study of human T cells and chemical hapten exposure. Looking at the study overall: Each patch test put 0.01% DPC on the upper back, and results were read at 6 days.

CDR1 is LGHDT, CDR2 YNNKEL, per germline (reference sequence). The CDR3 has 17 amino acids. The V and J ends lost 1 base and 3 bases, in that order; junction bases with no gene match: 6. Time point described: pre-sensitization, week 0. The treatment is: therapeutic diphenylcyclopropenone sensitization with weekly scalp DPC. The donor pool consisted of alopecia patients aged 18 to 70 years, considered suitable for DPC. Unique molecular identifiers were linked by the library to individual cDNA molecules. TCRdb used MiXCR to reprocess the RACE reads, holding one entry per CDR3 protein. The sample contains some 39,000 distinct CDR3 sequences, approximately 7.6% of which appear only once.

The chain employs TRBV3-1 and TRBJ2-2; TRBD2 agrees at 9 bases. The clonotype was recovered from a woman aged 45-60 years with alopecia areata. Some clones in this sample may be carry-over from other donors' samples. The material sequenced was whole blood, taken in connection with sensitization to the hapten diphenylcyclopropenone (DPC). The CDR3: CASSQGVAGVHTGELFF. DNA of the CDR3: TGTGCCAGCAGCCAAGGAGTAGCGGGAGTTCACACCGGGGAGCTGTTTTTT.